This T cell receptor (beta chain) is from a study of CD8 T cells in ankylosing spondylitis. Study-level findings and limits: Blood from ankylosing spondylitis patients appeared to carry a characteristic eight-variant TCR beta motif.

TCRdb recomputed calls from the 5' RACE reads with MiXCR, one row per CDR3 protein. The table shows hundreds of thousands of distinct CDR3 sequences, with approximately 9% occurring only once. This CDR3 spans 15 amino acids. Germline values: CDR1 DFQATT, CDR2 SNEGSKA (reference sequence). Trimming removed 6 bases from V and 8 bases from J, with 23 bases in between. There are many counts of this clonotype. Its cognate antigen is unknown. This sequence was found in a male donor with ankylosing spondylitis or in good health (not recorded which). V gene TRBV20-1 combines with J gene TRBJ2-1, with D possibly being TRBD1 or TRBD2 (5 bases each). Input material: blood, either unsorted or a sorted T cell fraction (not recorded which). The chain's CDR3 is CSALVFGTIGDEQFF. The CDR3 DNA reads as TGCAGTGCGTTGGTGTTCGGGACCATTGGCGATGAGCAGTTCTTC.